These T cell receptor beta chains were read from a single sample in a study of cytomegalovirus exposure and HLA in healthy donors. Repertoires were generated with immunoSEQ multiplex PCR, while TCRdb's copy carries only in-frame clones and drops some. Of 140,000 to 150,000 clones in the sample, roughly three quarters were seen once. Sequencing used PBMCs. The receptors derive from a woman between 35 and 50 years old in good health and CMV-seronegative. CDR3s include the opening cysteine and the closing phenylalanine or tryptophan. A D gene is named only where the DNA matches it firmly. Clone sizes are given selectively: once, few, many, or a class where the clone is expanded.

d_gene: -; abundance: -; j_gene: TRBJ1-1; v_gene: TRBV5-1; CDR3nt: TGCGCCAGCAGCTTGAGGTCAGGGTTGAACACTGAAGCTTTCTTT; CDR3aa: CASSLRSGLNTEAFF
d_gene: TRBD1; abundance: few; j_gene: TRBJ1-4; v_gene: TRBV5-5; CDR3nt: TGTGCCAGCAGCTCAGGGACAGCAGAAAAACTGTTTTTT; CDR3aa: CASSSGTAEKLFF
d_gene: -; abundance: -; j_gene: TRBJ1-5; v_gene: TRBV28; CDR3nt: TGTGCCAGCAGTTCACCGGCGGGGGTCAATCAGCCCCAGCATTTT; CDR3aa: CASSSPAGVNQPQHF
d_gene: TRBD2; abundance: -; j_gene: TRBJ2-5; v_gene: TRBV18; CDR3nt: TGTGCCAGCTCACCGGAGAGCGGGGGTATCCAAGAGACCCAGTACTTC; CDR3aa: CASSPESGGIQETQYF
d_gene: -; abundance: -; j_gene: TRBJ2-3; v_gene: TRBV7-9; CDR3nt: TGTGCCAGCCGGGGGGATACGCAGTATTTT; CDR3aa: CASRGDTQYF
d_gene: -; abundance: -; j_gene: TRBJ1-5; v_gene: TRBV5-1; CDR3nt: TGCGCCAGCAGCTGGACAGGCAATCAGCCCCAGCATTTT; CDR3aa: CASSWTGNQPQHF
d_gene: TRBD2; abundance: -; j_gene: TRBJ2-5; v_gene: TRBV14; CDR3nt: TGTGCCAGCAGCCACGGACTAGCACAGTACTTC; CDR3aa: CASSHGLAQYF
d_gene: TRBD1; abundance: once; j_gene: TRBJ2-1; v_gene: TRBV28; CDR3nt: TGTGCCAGCGAGTCGGGACAGAGCGACAATGAGCAGTTCTTC; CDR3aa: CASESGQSDNEQFF
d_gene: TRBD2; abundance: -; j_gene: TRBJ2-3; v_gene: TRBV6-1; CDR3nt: TGTGCCAGCAGTGTCCGACTAGCGGGAGTCACAGATACGCAGTATTTT; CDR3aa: CASSVRLAGVTDTQYF
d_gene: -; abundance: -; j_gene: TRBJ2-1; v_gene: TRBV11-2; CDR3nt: TGTGCCAGCAGCTTTCTCACTGGGAGCTCCTACAATGAGCAGTTCTTC; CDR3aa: CASSFLTGSSYNEQFF
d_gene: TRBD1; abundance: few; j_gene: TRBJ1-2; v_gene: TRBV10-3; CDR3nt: TGTGCCATCAGTGAGAGACAGGGGGAAGGCTACACCTTC; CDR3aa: CAISERQGEGYTF
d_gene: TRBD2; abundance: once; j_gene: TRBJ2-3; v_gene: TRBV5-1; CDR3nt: TGCGCCAGCAGCTTGGTTCTAGCGGGGGGTGCTAGCACAGATACGCAGTATTTT; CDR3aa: CASSLVLAGGASTDTQYF
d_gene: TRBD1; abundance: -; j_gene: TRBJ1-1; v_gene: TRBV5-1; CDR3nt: TGCGCCAGCAGCCCCTTGGACAGGATGAACACTGAAGCTTTCTTT; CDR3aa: CASSPLDRMNTEAFF
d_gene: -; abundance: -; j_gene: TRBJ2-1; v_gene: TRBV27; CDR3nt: TGTGCCAGCAGCCTGGCCTTTATGGTCAATGAGCAGTTCTTC; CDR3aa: CASSLAFMVNEQFF
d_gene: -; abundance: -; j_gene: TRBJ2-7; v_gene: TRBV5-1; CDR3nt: TGCGCCAGCAGCTTGAGAGGGGGCTCCTACGAGCAGTACTTC; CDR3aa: CASSLRGGSYEQYF
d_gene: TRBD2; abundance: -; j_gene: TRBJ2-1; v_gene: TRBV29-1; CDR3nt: TGCAGCGTTGAAGGGCTAGCGGGAGGTTTGGATGAGCAGTTCTTC; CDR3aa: CSVEGLAGGLDEQFF
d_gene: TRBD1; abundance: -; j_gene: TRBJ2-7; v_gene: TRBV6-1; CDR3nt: TGTGCCAGCAGTGACCCGGGACAGGGTCGCTCCTACGAGCAGTACTTC; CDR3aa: CASSDPGQGRSYEQYF
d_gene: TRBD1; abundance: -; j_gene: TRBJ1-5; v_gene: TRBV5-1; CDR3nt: TGCGCCAGCAGCATAGGGGGCGGTCAGCCCCAGCATTTT; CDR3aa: CASSIGGGQPQHF
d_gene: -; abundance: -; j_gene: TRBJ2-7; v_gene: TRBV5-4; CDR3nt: TGTGCCAGCAGCCCCTTAGCGGACTCCTACGAGCAGTACTTC; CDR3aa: CASSPLADSYEQYF
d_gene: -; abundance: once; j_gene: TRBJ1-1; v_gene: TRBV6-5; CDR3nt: TGTGCCAGCAGGGGAGTTTCGGGGAACACTGAAGCTTTCTTT; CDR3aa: CASRGVSGNTEAFF
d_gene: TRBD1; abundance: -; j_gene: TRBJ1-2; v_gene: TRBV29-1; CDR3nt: TGCAGCGTACGGACAGGGGATGGCTACACCTTC; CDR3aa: CSVRTGDGYTF
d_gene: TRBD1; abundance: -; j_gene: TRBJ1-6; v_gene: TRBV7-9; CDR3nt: TGTGCCAGCAGCCTTGACACAGGGGTCTCCCTCCACTTT; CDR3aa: CASSLDTGVSLHF
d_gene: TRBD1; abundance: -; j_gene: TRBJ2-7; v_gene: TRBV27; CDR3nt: TGTGCCAGCAGTGGGACAGGATCCTACGAGCAGTACTTC; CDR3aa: CASSGTGSYEQYF
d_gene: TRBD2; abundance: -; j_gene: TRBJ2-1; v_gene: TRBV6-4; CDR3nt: TGTGCCAGCAGTGACGGCGGGGGGGGCAATGAGCAGTTCTTC; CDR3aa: CASSDGGGGNEQFF
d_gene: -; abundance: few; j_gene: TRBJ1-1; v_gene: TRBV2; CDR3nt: TGTGCCAGCAGTGGTCAGGGAGGGTCTGGCACTGAAGCTTTCTTT; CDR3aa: CASSGQGGSGTEAFF
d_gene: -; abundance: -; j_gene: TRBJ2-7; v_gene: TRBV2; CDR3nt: TGTGCCAGCGGAAAGGGGGGGACCGGCGAGCAGTACTTC; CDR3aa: CASGKGGTGEQYF
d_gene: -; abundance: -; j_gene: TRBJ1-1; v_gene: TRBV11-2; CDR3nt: TGTGCCAGCAGCTTAGCGGCGGGCAGTCCCACTGAAGCTTTCTTT; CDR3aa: CASSLAAGSPTEAFF
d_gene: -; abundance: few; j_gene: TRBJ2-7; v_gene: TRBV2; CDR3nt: TGTGCCAGCAGTGGGGAAAGGGGTGGTGGCTACGAGCAGTACTTC; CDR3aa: CASSGERGGGYEQYF
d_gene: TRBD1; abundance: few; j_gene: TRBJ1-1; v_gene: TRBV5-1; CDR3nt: TGCGCCAGCAGCGTTGGACAGGGTGGACTTGAAGCTTTCTTT; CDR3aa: CASSVGQGGLEAFF
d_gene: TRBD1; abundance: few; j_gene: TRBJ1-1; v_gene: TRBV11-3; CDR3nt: TGTGCCAGCAGCTTAGGGGGGACAGGGACGGGGAACACTGAAGCTTTCTTT; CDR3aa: CASSLGGTGTGNTEAFF
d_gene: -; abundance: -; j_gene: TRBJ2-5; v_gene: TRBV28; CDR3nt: TGTGCCAGCAGTTTCCCCGGCAGACTCCAAGAGACCCAGTACTTC; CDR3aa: CASSFPGRLQETQYF
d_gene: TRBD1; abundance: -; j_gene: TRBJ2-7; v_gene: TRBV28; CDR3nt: TGTGCCATACAAGGACAGGTCCACAACGAGCAGTACTTC; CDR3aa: CAIQGQVHNEQYF
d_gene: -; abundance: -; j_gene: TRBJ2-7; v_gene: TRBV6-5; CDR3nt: TGTGCCAGCAGTTACTCGAAGTTAGCCTACGAGCAGTACTTC; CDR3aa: CASSYSKLAYEQYF
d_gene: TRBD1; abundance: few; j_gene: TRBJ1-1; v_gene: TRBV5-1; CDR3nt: TGCGCCAGCAGCTATTCAAACAGGGGGCCCAACACTGAAGCTTTCTTT; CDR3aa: CASSYSNRGPNTEAFF
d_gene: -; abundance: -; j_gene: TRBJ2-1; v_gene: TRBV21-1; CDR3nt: TGTGCCAGCAGCAAAGTTCGGACGGGGAGCGGGAGGGATGACAATGAGCAGTTCTTC; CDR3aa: CASSKVRTGSGRDDNEQFF
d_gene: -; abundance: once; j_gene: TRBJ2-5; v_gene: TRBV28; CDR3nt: TGTGCCAGCAGTCCCGCCCTATCCCCGGAGACCCAGTACTTC; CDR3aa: CASSPALSPETQYF
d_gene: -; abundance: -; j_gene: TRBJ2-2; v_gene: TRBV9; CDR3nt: TGTGCCAGCAGCGTAGAAACGGGACAAGCCTCGAACACCGGGGAGCTGTTTTTT; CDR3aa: CASSVETGQASNTGELFF
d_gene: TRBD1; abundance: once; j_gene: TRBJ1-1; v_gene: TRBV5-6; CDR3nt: TGTGCCAGCAGTGGGACAGGGGGATGGGAAACTGAAGCTTTCTTT; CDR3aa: CASSGTGGWETEAFF